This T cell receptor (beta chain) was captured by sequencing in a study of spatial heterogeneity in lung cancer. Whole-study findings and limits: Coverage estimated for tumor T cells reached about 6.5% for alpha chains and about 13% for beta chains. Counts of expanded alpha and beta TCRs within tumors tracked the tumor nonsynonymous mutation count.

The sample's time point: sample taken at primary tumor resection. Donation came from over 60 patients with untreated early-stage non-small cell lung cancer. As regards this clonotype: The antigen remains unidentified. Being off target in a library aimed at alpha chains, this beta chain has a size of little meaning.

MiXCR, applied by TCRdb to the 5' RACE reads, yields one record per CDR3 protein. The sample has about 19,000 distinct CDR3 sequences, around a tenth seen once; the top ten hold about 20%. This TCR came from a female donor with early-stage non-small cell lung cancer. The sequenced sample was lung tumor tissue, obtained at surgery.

Here the CDR3 DNA reads TGTGCCAGCAGTTTGAGACGGGGGGCCTACGAGCAGTACTTC. Translation: CASSLRRGAYEQYF. J is TRBJ2-7 and V is TRBV6-2 or TRBV6-3; 7 bases fit TRBD2. Germline trimming cut 4 bases from V and 2 bases from J; bases unmatched to any gene: 5. Germline CDR1 and CDR2: MNHEY and SVGEGT. CDR3 length: 14 residues.